This T cell receptor beta chain originates from a study of cytomegalovirus exposure and HLA in healthy donors. A multiplex PCR was run with 60 Vbeta primers and 13 Jbeta primers. Sequencing used immunoSEQ multiplex PCR; TCRdb keeps in-frame clones, though not all of them. The table records 150,000 to 200,000 clones, about 72% of them present only once. This CDR3 has 15 amino acids. V was pared by 7 bases and J by 3 bases, with 9 bases of the junction left unmatched. Germline CDR1 and CDR2: SEHNR and FQNEAQ (reference sequence). The gene calls are TRBV7-9 and TRBJ2-7, with TRBD2 matching over 10 bases. The TCR was taken from a male donor in good health and CMV-seronegative. The sequenced sample was PBMCs. Here the CDR3 reads CASTPGTSANYEQYF. CDR3 sequence (DNA): TGTGCCAGCACCCCCGGGACTAGCGCGAACTACGAGCAGTACTTC.